A single T cell receptor (beta chain) is shown here with its context. The sample originates from a study of blood T cell repertoires in COVID-19. Study-level information: From the United States, Italy and Spain came samples of acute and convalescent COVID-19. From T cells, B-cell-depleted T cells, or PBMCs came the material, which was cDNA or gDNA.

In the authors' workflow: Quantification of nucleated cells was approximated via reference gene primer amplification. TCRdb's table, derived via immunoSEQ multiplex PCR, lists solely in-frame clones and lacks some. The DNA was the basis for D and trimming; V, J and clone size are from that table. The sample records 80,000 to 100,000 clones, 80% being singletons. Looked up from germline, CDR1 is SGHRS and CDR2 is YFSETQ. The V segment lost 4 bases and the J segment 4 bases; nucleotides outside the gene matches: 6. This CDR3 is 16 amino acids long. Source material: peripheral blood. The sequence was obtained from a woman in her 70s with acute or convalescent COVID-19. The V gene is TRBV5-1, the J gene TRBJ2-5, with 14 bases identical to TRBD2. This chain's CDR3 is CASSPGLAGAGETQYF. The CDR3 DNA reads as TGCGCCAGCAGCCCGGGACTAGCGGGGGCGGGAGAGACCCAGTACTTC.